This T cell receptor beta chain was identified in a study of T cell responses to AZD1222 COVID-19 vaccine. Overall study results and limits: Close to half of spike-specific TCRs reportedly recognize unmutated variant regions. Repertoire sampling was restricted to post-peak T cell response timepoints.

Second-dose recipients at about 4 or about 12 weeks were treated as one pooled group. As concerns this clone: What it binds is not known.

Repertoires were generated with immunoSEQ multiplex PCR, while TCRdb's copy carries only in-frame clones and drops some. The repertoire holds some 150,000 clones, with 80% to 95% as singletons. The V end was cut by 1 base, the J end by 0 bases, with 10 bases between. From germline, CDR1 is LNHDA and CDR2 SQIVND (reference sequence). The CDR3 length is 16 residues. This chain links TRBV19 with TRBJ1-3; D remains ambiguous. This specimen consisted of peripheral blood, obtained 28 days after the second AZD1222 dose. The TCR sequence derives from an adult who received the AZD1222 COVID-19 vaccine. The CDR3 here is CASSIGKGLSGNTIYF. CDR3 nucleotides: TGTGCCAGTAGTATAGGCAAGGGCCTCTCTGGAAACACCATATATTTT.